This T cell receptor (beta chain) was captured by sequencing in a study of PD-1 blockade in classical Hodgkin lymphoma. Whole-study findings and limits: It was reported that newly diagnosed patients had less baseline TCR diversity than healthy donors. With respect to the repertoire differences, their causes, possibly disease activity or prior therapy, remain undefined.

Libraries were prepared by immunoSEQ multiplex PCR; TCRdb keeps only in-frame clonotypes and omits some of them. The sample shows tens of thousands of clones, about three quarters of them seen only once. Time point: cycle 4 day 1 (C4D1), after 5 to 7 weeks of nivolumab. Each of the patients experienced relapse following autologous stem cell transplantation, and their brentuximab vedotin exposure differed. V was pared by 6 bases and J by 4 bases, with 6 bases between. The CDR3 totals 12 residues. Germline CDR1 is MDHEN and CDR2 is SYDVKM. Notes on this clone: Antigen unknown.

The sample consisted of peripheral blood mononuclear cells (PBMCs), taken before the fourth cycle of nivolumab. The TCR comes from a human donor with classical Hodgkin lymphoma. The V gene is TRBV28, the J gene TRBJ1-4, with D uncertain. The DNA of the CDR3 is TGTGCCAGCAGCACGAATAATGAAAAACTGTTTTTT. Protein product: CASSTNNEKLFF. The full variable domain, with the rest looked up from reference TRBV28 and TRBJ1-4, is DVKVTQSSRYLVKRTGEKVFLECVQDMDHENMFWYRQDPGLGLRLIYFSYDVKMKEKGDIPEGYSVSREKKERFSLILESASTNQTSMYLCASSTNNEKLFFGSGTQLSVL.